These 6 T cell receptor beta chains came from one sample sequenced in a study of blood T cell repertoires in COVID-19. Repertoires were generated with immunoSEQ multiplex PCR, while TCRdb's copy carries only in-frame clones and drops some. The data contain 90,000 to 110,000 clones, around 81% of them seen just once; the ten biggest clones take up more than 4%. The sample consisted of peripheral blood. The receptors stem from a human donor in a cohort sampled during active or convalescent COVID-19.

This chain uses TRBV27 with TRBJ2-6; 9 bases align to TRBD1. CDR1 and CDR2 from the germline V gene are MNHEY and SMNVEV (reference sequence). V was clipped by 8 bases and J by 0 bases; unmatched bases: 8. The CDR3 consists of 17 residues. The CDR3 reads CASRPGQGSSGANVLTF. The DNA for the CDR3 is TGTGCCAGCCGACCGGGACAGGGAAGCTCTGGGGCCAACGTCCTGACTTTC.

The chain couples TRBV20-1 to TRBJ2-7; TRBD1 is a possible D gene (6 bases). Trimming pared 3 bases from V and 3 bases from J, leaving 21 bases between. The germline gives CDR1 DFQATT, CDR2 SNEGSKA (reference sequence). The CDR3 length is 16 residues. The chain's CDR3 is CSASRGGLEHHYEQYF. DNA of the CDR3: TGCAGTGCTAGTAGAGGGGGTTTAGAACATCACTACGAGCAGTACTTC.

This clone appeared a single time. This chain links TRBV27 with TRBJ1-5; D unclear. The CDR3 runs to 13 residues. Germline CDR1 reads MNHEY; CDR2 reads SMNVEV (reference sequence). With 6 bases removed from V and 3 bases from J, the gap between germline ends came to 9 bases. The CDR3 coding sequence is TGTGCCAGCAGAAGGCAGGTCAATCAGCCCCAGCATTTT. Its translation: CASRRQVNQPQHF.

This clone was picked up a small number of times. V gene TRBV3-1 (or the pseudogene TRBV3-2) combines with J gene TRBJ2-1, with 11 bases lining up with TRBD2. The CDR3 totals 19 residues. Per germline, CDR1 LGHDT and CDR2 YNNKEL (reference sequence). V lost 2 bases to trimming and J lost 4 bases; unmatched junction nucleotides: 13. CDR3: CASSQTSGSQRAIYNEQFF. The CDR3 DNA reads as TGTGCCAGCAGCCAAACTAGCGGGAGCCAGCGAGCGATATACAATGAGCAGTTCTTC.

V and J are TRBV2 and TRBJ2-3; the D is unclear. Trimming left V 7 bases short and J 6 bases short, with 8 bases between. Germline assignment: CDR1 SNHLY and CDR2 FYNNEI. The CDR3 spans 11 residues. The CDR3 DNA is TGTGCCAGCATTCTAGTGGATACGCAGTATTTT. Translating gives CASILVDTQYF.

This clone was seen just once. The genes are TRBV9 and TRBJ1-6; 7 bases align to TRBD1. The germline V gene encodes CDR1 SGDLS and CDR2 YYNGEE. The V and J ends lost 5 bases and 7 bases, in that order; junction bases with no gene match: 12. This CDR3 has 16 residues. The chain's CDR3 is CASRDDRDSGNSPLHF. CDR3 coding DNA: TGTGCCAGCAGGGACGACCGGGACAGCGGGAATTCACCCCTCCACTTT.